This entry concerns a single T cell receptor beta chain. The antigen remains unidentified. The V gene's germline CDR1 is SGHVS and CDR2 FNYEAQ. V was clipped by 4 bases and J by 0 bases; unmatched bases: 3. The CDR3 spans 16 residues. Conversion of TCR transcripts into cDNA relied on 5'RACE template switching, which added a universal primer site and UMIs. TCRdb fed the 5' RACE reads into MiXCR, producing one record per CDR3 protein. The sample yields a few hundred thousand distinct CDR3 sequences, around 7% seen once. The data originate from a study of T cells after yellow fever vaccination. Study overall: Each low-cell-number fraction was prepared by means of SMART-Seq v4 Ultra Low Input. The study's findings and limits: Primary-vaccination clones mostly resurfaced post-booster (96% CD4, about 87% CD8). One caveat is that FACS-sorted repertoires could contain abundant clonotypes contaminating from the bulk population.

Sequenced material: PBMCs, taken around 45 days after the first yellow fever vaccination. The TCR comes from a man in his late teens or twenties who received the YFV17D yellow fever vaccine. The V call is TRBV7-6, the J call TRBJ2-6; TRBD1 agrees at 7 bases. CDR3 nucleotides: TGTGCCAGCAGCTCGGGGACAGTCTCTGGGGCCAACGTCCTGACTTTC. Its translation is CASSSGTVSGANVLTF.